This is a list of T cell receptor beta chains from one sample in a study of cytomegalovirus exposure and HLA in healthy donors. Generated by immunoSEQ multiplex PCR, the TCRdb table keeps only in-frame clones and is missing some. The repertoire holds some 120,000 clones, with 75% to 85% as singletons. The sequenced sample was PBMCs. The origin of the receptors is a man between 18 and 35 years old in good health and CMV-seronegative. Both conserved end residues are part of each CDR3. The order of the fields is J gene, V gene, clone size, D gene, CDR3 protein, CDR3 DNA. The D gene is left open where the match is weak. Clone size is given for some rows only: seen once, a few or many times, or a class if the clone is expanded.

J gene: TRBJ1-2; V gene: TRBV19; clone size: .; D gene: .; CDR3 protein: CASSLLGEAYGYTF; CDR3 DNA: TGTGCCAGTAGTTTGCTCGGGGAGGCCTATGGCTACACCTTC
J gene: TRBJ1-1; V gene: TRBV5-8; clone size: .; D gene: .; CDR3 protein: CASSLSGQPLGAFF; CDR3 DNA: TGTGCCAGCAGCTTGTCCGGACAGCCGCTTGGGGCTTTCTTT
J gene: TRBJ2-2; V gene: TRBV7-3; clone size: .; D gene: .; CDR3 protein: CASSIDYANTGELFF; CDR3 DNA: TGTGCCAGCAGCATAGACTACGCGAACACCGGGGAGCTGTTTTTT
J gene: TRBJ2-2; V gene: TRBV4-2; clone size: .; D gene: .; CDR3 protein: CASSQDPFPSGNTGELFF; CDR3 DNA: TGTGCCAGCAGCCAAGATCCTTTCCCTTCAGGGAACACCGGGGAGCTGTTTTTT
J gene: TRBJ1-3; V gene: TRBV5-1; clone size: .; D gene: .; CDR3 protein: CASSSQGTGNTIYF; CDR3 DNA: TGCGCCAGCAGCTCTCAGGGTACAGGAAACACCATATATTTT
J gene: TRBJ2-7; V gene: TRBV15; clone size: .; D gene: TRBD1; CDR3 protein: CATSGQGQKVEQYF; CDR3 DNA: TGTGCCACCAGCGGTCAGGGACAGAAGGTCGAGCAGTACTTC
J gene: TRBJ2-3; V gene: TRBV7-2; clone size: once; D gene: TRBD2; CDR3 protein: CASSFASGRVTDTQYF; CDR3 DNA: TGTGCCAGCAGCTTCGCTAGCGGGAGAGTAACAGATACGCAGTATTTT
J gene: TRBJ2-1; V gene: TRBV7-7; clone size: .; D gene: .; CDR3 protein: CASNPPGLSDNEQFF; CDR3 DNA: TGTGCCAGCAACCCTCCGGGACTTAGCGACAATGAGCAGTTCTTC
J gene: TRBJ2-1; V gene: TRBV7-9; clone size: .; D gene: .; CDR3 protein: CASSSDPSSYNEQFF; CDR3 DNA: TGTGCCAGCAGCTCCGACCCTAGCTCCTACAATGAGCAGTTCTTC
J gene: TRBJ1-3; V gene: TRBV5-1; clone size: .; D gene: .; CDR3 protein: CASSETRGVSSGNTIYF; CDR3 DNA: TGCGCCAGCAGCGAAACCAGGGGTGTAAGCTCTGGAAACACCATATATTTT
J gene: TRBJ2-5; V gene: TRBV5-1; clone size: .; D gene: TRBD1; CDR3 protein: CASSTGGTGQETQYF; CDR3 DNA: TGCGCCAGCAGCACCGGTGGGACAGGTCAAGAGACCCAGTACTTC
J gene: TRBJ2-1; V gene: TRBV7-2; clone size: .; D gene: TRBD2; CDR3 protein: CASSIGTSGNEQFF; CDR3 DNA: TGTGCCAGCAGCATCGGGACTAGCGGAAATGAGCAGTTCTTC
J gene: TRBJ1-2; V gene: TRBV2; clone size: .; D gene: .; CDR3 protein: CASSAPSRANYGYTF; CDR3 DNA: TGTGCCAGCAGTGCCCCCTCTAGAGCTAACTATGGCTACACCTTC
J gene: TRBJ2-7; V gene: TRBV27; clone size: .; D gene: TRBD1; CDR3 protein: CASSLLVGDRAYEQYF; CDR3 DNA: TGTGCCAGCAGTTTATTGGTAGGGGACAGGGCCTACGAGCAGTACTTC
J gene: TRBJ2-5; V gene: TRBV15; clone size: few; D gene: .; CDR3 protein: CATSVTRSRFLKETQYF; CDR3 DNA: TGTGCCACCAGCGTAACTAGGTCAAGGTTTTTAAAAGAGACCCAGTACTTC
J gene: TRBJ2-7; V gene: TRBV18; clone size: .; D gene: TRBD1; CDR3 protein: CASSPTGAYEQYF; CDR3 DNA: TGTGCCAGCTCACCAACAGGGGCCTACGAGCAGTACTTC
J gene: TRBJ2-5; V gene: TRBV6-6; clone size: .; D gene: .; CDR3 protein: CASSYSRNQETQYF; CDR3 DNA: TGTGCCAGCAGTTACTCGCGGAACCAAGAGACCCAGTACTTC
J gene: TRBJ2-7; V gene: TRBV10-1; clone size: .; D gene: .; CDR3 protein: CASSEPPELCSSSYEQYF; CDR3 DNA: TGCGCCAGCAGTGAACCACCTGAGCTGTGTAGCTCGTCCTACGAGCAGTACTTC
J gene: TRBJ2-7; V gene: TRBV29-1; clone size: .; D gene: TRBD1; CDR3 protein: CSVRAGGYEQYF; CDR3 DNA: TGCAGCGTTCGGGCAGGGGGCTACGAGCAGTACTTC
J gene: TRBJ2-1; V gene: TRBV5-1; clone size: .; D gene: .; CDR3 protein: CASSLIDSYNEQFF; CDR3 DNA: TGCGCCAGCAGCTTGATAGACTCCTACAATGAGCAGTTCTTC
J gene: TRBJ1-1; V gene: TRBV7-2; clone size: .; D gene: .; CDR3 protein: CASSPFGTEAFF; CDR3 DNA: TGTGCCAGCAGCCCCTTCGGGACTGAAGCTTTCTTT
J gene: TRBJ1-5; V gene: TRBV6-5; clone size: .; D gene: .; CDR3 protein: CASIGTSGTNQPQHF; CDR3 DNA: TGTGCCAGCATAGGGACATCCGGCACCAATCAGCCCCAGCATTTT
J gene: TRBJ1-5; V gene: TRBV19; clone size: .; D gene: .; CDR3 protein: CASSISFRGRYGNQPQHF; CDR3 DNA: TGTGCCAGTAGTATCTCTTTTCGGGGTCGGTATGGCAATCAGCCCCAGCATTTT
J gene: TRBJ2-5; V gene: TRBV29-1; clone size: .; D gene: .; CDR3 protein: CSVQGKVETQYF; CDR3 DNA: TGCAGCGTACAGGGAAAGGTAGAGACCCAGTACTTC
J gene: TRBJ2-1; V gene: TRBV7-9; clone size: .; D gene: .; CDR3 protein: CASVWAGDYNEQFF; CDR3 DNA: TGTGCCAGTGTATGGGCGGGTGATTACAATGAGCAGTTCTTC
J gene: TRBJ1-1; V gene: TRBV20-1; clone size: once; D gene: .; CDR3 protein: CSAEIQGRAFF; CDR3 DNA: TGCAGTGCAGAGATACAGGGTCGGGCTTTCTTT
J gene: TRBJ1-5; V gene: TRBV20-1; clone size: .; D gene: .; CDR3 protein: CSARQNQPQHF; CDR3 DNA: TGCAGTGCTAGGCAGAATCAGCCCCAGCATTTT
J gene: TRBJ2-3; V gene: TRBV7-9; clone size: .; D gene: TRBD2; CDR3 protein: CASNNSTAGGPWDTQYF; CDR3 DNA: TGTGCCAGCAACAACTCGACGGCGGGAGGGCCATGGGATACGCAGTATTTT
J gene: TRBJ1-2; V gene: TRBV5-5; clone size: .; D gene: .; CDR3 protein: CASSLVSSQIWYYGYPF; CDR3 DNA: TGTGCCAGCAGCTTGGTTAGCAGCCAGATTTGGTACTATGGCTACCCCTTC
J gene: TRBJ1-1; V gene: TRBV19; clone size: once; D gene: TRBD1; CDR3 protein: CASSSMTTGGSEAFF; CDR3 DNA: TGTGCCAGTAGTAGTATGACCACAGGGGGTTCTGAGGCTTTCTTT
J gene: TRBJ1-3; V gene: TRBV5-1; clone size: once; D gene: .; CDR3 protein: CASSLVAGSAGNTIYF; CDR3 DNA: TGCGCCAGCAGCTTGGTGGCGGGAAGCGCTGGAAACACCATATATTTT
J gene: TRBJ1-4; V gene: TRBV30; clone size: .; D gene: .; CDR3 protein: CAWSVPGGRNEKLFF; CDR3 DNA: TGTGCCTGGAGTGTACCGGGGGGGCGCAATGAAAAACTGTTTTTT
J gene: TRBJ1-2; V gene: TRBV6-1; clone size: .; D gene: .; CDR3 protein: CASTGDNYGYTF; CDR3 DNA: TGTGCCAGCACGGGAGACAACTATGGCTACACCTTC
J gene: TRBJ2-2; V gene: TRBV28; clone size: .; D gene: .; CDR3 protein: CASSAFWGLLGGELFF; CDR3 DNA: TGTGCCAGCTCCGCTTTCTGGGGACTTCTCGGCGGGGAGCTGTTTTTT
J gene: TRBJ1-2; V gene: TRBV6-5; clone size: few; D gene: .; CDR3 protein: CASTLSGNGYTF; CDR3 DNA: TGTGCCAGCACTTTATCCGGGAACGGCTACACCTTC
J gene: TRBJ2-1; V gene: TRBV4-1; clone size: .; D gene: TRBD1; CDR3 protein: CASSAGGEQFF; CDR3 DNA: TGCGCCAGCAGCGCAGGGGGTGAGCAGTTCTTC
J gene: TRBJ1-1; V gene: TRBV11-1; clone size: .; D gene: TRBD1; CDR3 protein: CASSLEQGASEAFF; CDR3 DNA: TGTGCCAGCAGCTTAGAACAGGGGGCCTCTGAAGCTTTCTTT
J gene: TRBJ2-2; V gene: TRBV4-3; clone size: .; D gene: TRBD1; CDR3 protein: CASSQYPPTGSGELFF; CDR3 DNA: TGCGCCAGCAGCCAATACCCGCCGACAGGGTCCGGGGAGCTGTTTTTT
J gene: TRBJ2-1; V gene: TRBV4-2; clone size: few; D gene: .; CDR3 protein: CASSLPRLAASSYNEQFF; CDR3 DNA: TGTGCCAGCAGCCTACCACGTTTAGCGGCTAGCTCCTACAATGAGCAGTTCTTC
J gene: TRBJ2-1; V gene: TRBV11-2; clone size: .; D gene: .; CDR3 protein: CASSSGLENEQFF; CDR3 DNA: TGTGCCAGCAGCTCGGGACTTGAAAATGAGCAGTTCTTC
J gene: TRBJ1-1; V gene: TRBV19; clone size: .; D gene: .; CDR3 protein: CASQIRVNTEAFF; CDR3 DNA: TGTGCCAGCCAAATCCGGGTGAACACTGAAGCTTTCTTT
J gene: TRBJ2-1; V gene: TRBV9; clone size: once; D gene: TRBD2; CDR3 protein: CASSVGEGSGMSYNEQFF; CDR3 DNA: TGTGCCAGCAGCGTAGGCGAGGGTAGCGGGATGTCCTACAATGAGCAGTTCTTC
J gene: TRBJ1-2; V gene: TRBV30; clone size: .; D gene: .; CDR3 protein: CACPVGGERSGYTF; CDR3 DNA: TGTGCCTGCCCAGTGGGGGGAGAAAGGTCGGGCTACACCTTC
J gene: TRBJ2-3; V gene: TRBV7-2; clone size: .; D gene: .; CDR3 protein: CASRGGGQEFGQFGDTQYF; CDR3 DNA: TGTGCCAGCAGGGGAGGGGGTCAGGAATTCGGGCAGTTCGGAGATACGCAGTATTTT
J gene: TRBJ2-6; V gene: TRBV5-1; clone size: .; D gene: TRBD1; CDR3 protein: CASSLGQGAESGANVLTF; CDR3 DNA: TGCGCCAGCAGCTTGGGGCAGGGGGCAGAGTCGGGGGCCAACGTCCTGACTTTC
J gene: TRBJ2-3; V gene: TRBV7-3; clone size: .; D gene: TRBD2; CDR3 protein: CASSDSGHTQYF; CDR3 DNA: TGTGCCAGCAGCGATAGCGGGCATACGCAGTATTTT
J gene: TRBJ2-3; V gene: TRBV5-8; clone size: .; D gene: .; CDR3 protein: CASSLDSLFPTDTQYF; CDR3 DNA: TGTGCCAGCAGCTTGGACAGCCTGTTCCCCACAGATACGCAGTATTTT
J gene: TRBJ1-1; V gene: TRBV14; clone size: few; D gene: .; CDR3 protein: CASSLFGDLEAFF; CDR3 DNA: TGTGCCAGCAGCCTATTTGGAGACCTTGAAGCTTTCTTT